This is a list of T cell receptor beta chains from one sample in a study of long-term antiretroviral therapy in people with HIV. Clones were read by immunoSEQ multiplex PCR, and TCRdb kept only the in-frame ones, dropping some. This table holds over 15,000 clones, roughly four fifths found once. Sequenced material: unsorted PBMCs, taken 2.2 years after starting antiretroviral therapy. These receptors were obtained from a man over 45 with HIV. Both conserved end residues are part of each CDR3.

cdr3_aa	v_call	j_call
CASGQGPEQFF	TRBV12-5	TRBJ2-1
CASSHQAPFDGQNTEAFF	TRBV4-3	TRBJ1-1
CASSIVTNTGELFF	TRBV9	TRBJ2-2
CASSLVKGLAGVTDTQYF	TRBV7-9	TRBJ2-3
CASSYLLGTSYNEQFF	TRBV6-5	TRBJ2-1
CASSFRQGGNQPQHF	TRBV19	TRBJ1-5
CASSARRTSGSTETQYF	TRBV9	TRBJ2-5
CASSPTPEQDYQTEQYF	TRBV27	TRBJ2-7
CASSPDRGVSGKWDTQYF	TRBV13	TRBJ2-3
CASRLASSYNEQFF	TRBV27	TRBJ2-1
CASSSHESWTGELFF	TRBV6-5	TRBJ2-2
CASSLGLAGETQYF	TRBV5-6	TRBJ2-5
CASSLVGTGGFNQPQHF	TRBV7-2	TRBJ1-5
CASSLTGTPTYEQYF	TRBV7-6	TRBJ2-7
CARMGTGGHSYNEQFF	TRBV5-3	TRBJ2-1
CASQGQGRTGELFF	TRBV6-1	TRBJ2-2
CASSVSREGKYF	TRBV5-1	TRBJ2-3
CASSLGQGSEAFF	TRBV7-9	TRBJ1-1
CASSPQGAGLTGANVLTF	TRBV7-3	TRBJ2-6
CASSSGLAGNYEQYF	TRBV7-9	TRBJ2-7
CASSPSSGAETQYF	TRBV2	TRBJ2-5
CASSVMTDPNTGELFF	TRBV9	TRBJ2-2
CASSVDPGGTGQSSEAFF	TRBV9	TRBJ1-1
CASSLVQGRGGELFF	TRBV5-1	TRBJ2-2
CASSSLGGGPEETQYF	TRBV7-2	TRBJ2-5
CASSPGSGIFTDTQYF	TRBV7-2	TRBJ2-3
CASSPDPGPYNEQFF	TRBV7-2	TRBJ2-1
CASSVGVGIQYF	TRBV9	TRBJ2-4
CASSPSEGAKNIQYF	TRBV9	TRBJ2-4
CASSQGLAGPDTQYF	TRBV7-2	TRBJ2-3
CASKKGQGAYEQYF	TRBV19	TRBJ2-7
CASSSDSTTNEKLFF	TRBV5-1	TRBJ1-4
CASSMASGVTGELFF	TRBV19	TRBJ2-2
CATALRGLGLGRETQYF	TRBV15	TRBJ2-5
CASSRGYNTGELFF	TRBV7-6	TRBJ2-2
CASSSRPNPYEQYF	TRBV11-2	TRBJ2-7
CASRGTGEEKLFF	TRBV6-5	TRBJ1-4
CASSPTGMETQYF	TRBV7-6	TRBJ2-5
CASSRDRGRTDTQYF	TRBV6-6	TRBJ2-3
CSVEEDSSYEQYF	TRBV29-1	TRBJ2-7
CASSYHPRAGADTQYF	TRBV6-5	TRBJ2-3
CASSLDPGFRHYNEQFF	TRBV27	TRBJ2-1
CASSLPSYEQYF	TRBV5-1	TRBJ2-7
CASSFGGSYGYTF	TRBV5-6	TRBJ1-2
CASSPSGFYEQYF	TRBV5-6	TRBJ2-7
CASRSGTGLYNEQFF	TRBV5-5	TRBJ2-1
CASSLDGRWENEQFF	TRBV11-3	TRBJ2-1
CASSLLGQGWAEAFF	TRBV28	TRBJ1-1
CASSLGTGITEAFF	TRBV4-3	TRBJ1-1
CARNLGTLVTDSPLHF	TRBV25-1	TRBJ1-6
CASSGGGTGANVLTF	TRBV5-6	TRBJ2-6
CASKQASGPSYEQYF	TRBV14	TRBJ2-7
CASSPYEGANVLTF	TRBV18	TRBJ2-6
CASSGLGGSAEAFF	TRBV5-6	TRBJ1-1
CASSETGATNEKLFF	TRBV5-6	TRBJ1-4